The 6 T cell receptor beta chains below were found in one sample sequenced in a study of OX40 agonist ivuxolimab in advanced cancers. Some clones are missing from TCRdb's copy, which holds only in-frame ones; the method was immunoSEQ multiplex PCR. The data hold some 13,000 clones, with around 76% observed a single time. The material was CD4+ or CD8+ T cells sorted from blood, obtained in a trial of the OX40 agonist ivuxolimab. These receptors were obtained from an adult with an advanced solid tumor such as melanoma, head and neck, liver or kidney cancer.

The genes are TRBV2 and TRBJ2-7; 9 bases map to TRBD1. Germline V CDR1 and CDR2: SNHLY, FYNNEI. The CDR3 is 16 amino acids. The V gene end was trimmed by 6 bases and the J gene end by 2 bases; junction bases not matched to a gene: 11. CDR3 nucleotides: TGTGCCAGCAGAGACCCGGGACAGGGAATCACCTACGAGCAGTACTTC. Amino acid sequence: CASRDPGQGITYEQYF.

The chain combines TRBV7-3 with TRBJ2-1, with a weak D call TRBD2 (5 bases). V dropped 4 bases and J dropped 6 bases, with 13 bases sitting between them. The CDR3 is made up of 14 amino acids. Germline loops: CDR1 SGHTA, CDR2 FQGTGA. The CDR3: CASSSRDRFNEQFF. The DNA for the CDR3 is TGTGCCAGCAGCTCCCGGGATCGCTTCAATGAGCAGTTCTTC.

The rearrangement uses TRBV27 and TRBJ2-7; 10 nucleotides match TRBD1. The germline gives CDR1 MNHEY, CDR2 SMNVEV (reference sequence). CDR3 length equals 15 residues. Unmatched junction bases numbered 4, after V lost 2 bases and J lost 3 bases. In DNA, the CDR3 is TGTGCCAGCAGTTTAAGACAGGGGGCTTACTACGAGCAGTACTTC. The encoded protein is CASSLRQGAYYEQYF.

This chain connects TRBV11-2 to TRBJ2-5; TRBD1 matches 10 bases. The CDR3 sequence is 16 residues long. Germline CDR1 SGHAT, CDR2 FQNNGV. Trimming took 4 bases from V and 5 from J; bases not matched to a gene: 10. Here the CDR3 reads CASSSRQGALYETQYF. The CDR3 DNA reads TGTGCCAGCAGCTCCCGACAGGGGGCGCTATATGAGACCCAGTACTTC.

This chain connects TRBV4-2 to TRBJ1-5, with D perhaps matching TRBD1 (5 bases). Between the trimmed V and J ends, which lost 0 bases and 7 bases, there was a span of 13 bases. This CDR3 region has 15 residues. The germline CDR1 and CDR2 sequences are LGHNA and YNFKEQ. CDR3 sequence: CASSQDMQGNQPQHF. In nucleotides, the CDR3 is TGTGCCAGCAGCCAAGATATGCAGGGTAACCAGCCCCAGCATTTT.

V and J are TRBV9 and TRBJ2-2; D possibly matches TRBD1 or TRBD2 (5 bases each). V was cut by 5 bases and J by 6 bases, with 11 bases left in between. Germline loops: CDR1 SGDLS, CDR2 YYNGEE. This CDR3 is 13 amino acids long. CDR3 bases: TGTGCCAGCAGTATCGGGACCGCCGGGGAGCTGTTTTTT. Protein sequence: CASSIGTAGELFF.